The 17 T cell receptor beta chains below come from one sample, sequenced in a study of T cell responses to AZD1222 COVID-19 vaccine. Some clones are missing from TCRdb's copy, which holds only in-frame ones; the method was immunoSEQ multiplex PCR. The sample shows 160,000 or so clones, approximately 91% of them seen only once. The sample here was peripheral blood, taken on day 0 of AZD1222 vaccination. These receptors were taken from an adult in good health.

The V and J genes are TRBV6-6 and TRBJ1-5; maybe TRBD1 (6 bases). The CDR3 sequence is 16 residues long. With 6 bases removed from V and 0 bases from J, the gap between germline ends came to 15 bases. Looked up from germline, CDR1 is MNHNY and CDR2 is SVGAGI (reference sequence). The CDR3 reads CASRSQGANSNQPQHF. In DNA form, the CDR3 reads TGTGCCAGCAGATCACAGGGAGCAAATAGCAATCAGCCCCAGCATTTT.

The chain employs TRBV20-1 and TRBJ1-6, with 9 bases identical to TRBD1. Germline CDR1 is DFQATT and CDR2 is SNEGSKA (reference sequence). Trimming cost V 3 bases and J 10 bases; bases outside gene matches: 4. The CDR3 runs 13 residues. The chain's CDR3 is CSASRGQGSPLHF. The CDR3 nucleotides are TGCAGTGCTAGTCGGGGACAGGGATCACCCCTCCACTTT.

This chain connects TRBV27 to TRBJ2-7; no reliable D call. The CDR3 has 9 amino acids. V was shortened by 8 bases and J by 5 bases, with 4 bases between the two germline ends. Germline V CDR1 and CDR2: MNHEY, SMNVEV (reference sequence). The CDR3 is CASGHEQYF. The DNA for the CDR3 is TGTGCCAGCGGCCACGAGCAGTACTTC.

CDR3 region: CASSLFRGDGYTF. The CDR3 nucleotides read TGTGCCAGCAGTTTGTTCAGGGGCGATGGCTACACCTTC. The rearrangement uses TRBV27 and TRBJ1-2; D is possibly TRBD1 (6 bases). V was trimmed by 3 bases and J by 6 bases, leaving 11 bases between them. Germline CDR1 reads MNHEY; CDR2 reads SMNVEV (reference sequence). The CDR3 totals 13 residues.

The chain joins TRBV4-1 to TRBJ1-2, with unresolved D. Germline CDR1 is MGHRA and CDR2 is YSYEKL. The CDR3 sequence is 15 residues long. V was cut by 2 bases and J by 0 bases, with 10 bases left in between. CDR3 nucleotide sequence: TGCGCCAGCAGCCAATTCGGCGAAACTAACTATGGCTACACCTTC. It specifies CASSQFGETNYGYTF.

This chain connects TRBV2 to TRBJ1-4, with D possibly being TRBD1 (5 bases). Germline lookup yields CDR1 SNHLY and CDR2 FYNNEI. There are 13 residues in the CDR3. V lost 6 bases, J lost 5 bases, and 10 bases lay in between. CDR3 DNA sequence: TGTGCCAGCAGGCGGGGCGGAAATGAAAAACTGTTTTTT. Residues: CASRRGGNEKLFF.

The V call is TRBV10-3, the J call TRBJ2-7; D gene uncertain. Germline V lookup: CDR1 ENHRY, CDR2 SYGVKD. Deletions cut 8 bases from V and 3 bases from J, with 14 bases between. The CDR3 extends over 13 amino acids. CDR3 in DNA: TGTGCCATCGGGATTGAGAGGTTCTACGAGCAGTACTTC. Its protein is CAIGIERFYEQYF.

The gene calls are TRBV6-2 or TRBV6-3 and TRBJ2-1; 8 bases agree with TRBD1. CDR1 is MNHEY, CDR2 SVGEGT, per germline. This CDR3 region has 15 residues. The junction had 4 bases not matched to a gene; V was cut back by 6 bases and J by 0 bases. The CDR3 DNA reads TGTGCCAGCAGCACAACAGGGGGCTCCTACAATGAGCAGTTCTTC. Translated, it gives CASSTTGGSYNEQFF.

V is TRBV4-1 and J is TRBJ2-3; D remains ambiguous. With 0 bases removed from V and 8 bases from J, the gap between germline ends came to 3 bases. CDR3 length equals 11 residues. From germline, CDR1 is MGHRA and CDR2 YSYEKL. CDR3 sequence reads: CASSQDLTQYF. The CDR3 bases are TGCGCCAGCAGCCAAGATCTTACGCAGTATTTT.

The V and J genes are TRBV4-1 and TRBJ1-2; 10 positions match TRBD1. This CDR3 has 17 residues. V gave up 3 bases and J gave up 5 bases; unmatched junction bases: 12. Germline-derived CDR1 and CDR2 are MGHRA and YSYEKL. The CDR3 nucleotides read TGCGCCAGCAGCCATCAAGTCGGGACAGGGGAAGGATATGGCTACACCTTC. Residues: CASSHQVGTGEGYGYTF.

The chain is built from TRBV11-2 and TRBJ1-2; D unclear. The CDR3 spans 13 residues. The V end lost 4 bases, the J end lost 0 bases, and 6 bases lay between the germline ends. CDR1 and CDR2 (germline): SGHAT, FQNNGV. CDR3 protein: CASSSGPNYGYTF. The CDR3 nucleotides read TGTGCCAGCAGCTCCGGACCTAACTATGGCTACACCTTC.

This sequence joins TRBV15 and TRBJ2-2; no reliable D call. Germline CDR1 is LNHNV and CDR2 is YYDKDF (reference sequence). V dropped 1 base and J dropped 3 bases, with 6 bases sitting between them. The CDR3 is 14 residues long. This chain's CDR3 is CATSRGVDTGELFF. DNA for the CDR3: TGTGCCACCAGCAGAGGGGTGGACACCGGGGAGCTGTTTTTT.

This sequence joins TRBV28 and TRBJ2-7; 7 bases map to TRBD2. The germline CDR1 and CDR2 sequences are MDHEN and SYDVKM. This CDR3 region has 15 residues. Trimming removed 3 bases from V and 4 bases from J; junction bases left unmatched: 9. CDR3 bases: TGTGCCAGCAGTTTTGGGGAGGGGTTGGGTTACGAGCAGTACTTC. Its protein is CASSFGEGLGYEQYF.

The chain carries TRBV19 and TRBJ1-6; 10 nucleotides match TRBD1. J gave up 4 bases and V 4 bases, and 7 bases lay outside the gene matches. The CDR3 has 17 amino acids. Germline-derived CDR1 and CDR2 are LNHDA and SQIVND (reference sequence). As DNA, the CDR3 is TGTGCCAGTAGTAGCCCCCGGGACAGGGGTTATAATTCACCCCTCCACTTT. It encodes CASSSPRDRGYNSPLHF.

CDR3 sequence (DNA): TGCGCCAGCAGCTTGATGACAGCAATCACAGATACGCAGTATTTT. Translated, it gives CASSLMTAITDTQYF. V is TRBV5-1 and J is TRBJ2-3; D is possibly TRBD1 (5 bases). Trimming left V 1 base short and J 2 bases short, with 11 bases between. The CDR3 runs to 15 residues. Germline lookup yields CDR1 SGHRS and CDR2 YFSETQ.

The rearrangement joins TRBV28 to TRBJ2-7, with 8 bases matching TRBD1. Losses at the gene ends were 5 bases for V and 5 bases for J; bases not matched to a gene: 8. The CDR3 contains 14 residues. Germline CDR1 MDHEN, CDR2 SYDVKM. The CDR3 protein is CASSLRQGSNEQYF. CDR3 coding DNA: TGTGCCAGCAGTCTCCGACAGGGGAGCAACGAGCAGTACTTC.

The V and J genes are TRBV6-1 and TRBJ2-7; 7 bases are shared with TRBD1. With 2 bases clipped from V and 5 bases from J, the junction kept 3 bases outside the gene matches. This CDR3 spans 13 amino acids. Germline CDR1 reads MNHNS; CDR2 reads SASEGT. The CDR3 nucleotides read TGTGCCAGCAGTGAACCCGGGACAGACGAGCAGTACTTC. This codes for CASSEPGTDEQYF.